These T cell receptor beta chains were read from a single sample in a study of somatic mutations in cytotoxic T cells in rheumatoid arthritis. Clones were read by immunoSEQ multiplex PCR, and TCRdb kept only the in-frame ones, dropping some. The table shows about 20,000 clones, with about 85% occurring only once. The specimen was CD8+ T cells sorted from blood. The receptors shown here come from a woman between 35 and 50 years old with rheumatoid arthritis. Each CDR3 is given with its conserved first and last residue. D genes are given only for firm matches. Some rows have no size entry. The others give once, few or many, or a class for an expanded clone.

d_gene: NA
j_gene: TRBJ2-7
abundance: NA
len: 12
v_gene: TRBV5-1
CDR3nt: TGCGCCAGCAGGGAGGTAACCTACGAGCAGTACTTC
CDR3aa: CASREVTYEQYF

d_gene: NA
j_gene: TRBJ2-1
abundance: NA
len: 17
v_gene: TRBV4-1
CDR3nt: TGCGCCAGCAGCACAGGGGGTAGCGGGGGTGGTTACAATGAGCAGTTCTTC
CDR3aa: CASSTGGSGGGYNEQFF

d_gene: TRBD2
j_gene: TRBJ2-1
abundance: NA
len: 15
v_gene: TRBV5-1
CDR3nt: TGCGCCAGCAGGAGAACTAGCGGGAGTAGCGATGAGCAGTTCTTC
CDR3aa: CASRRTSGSSDEQFF

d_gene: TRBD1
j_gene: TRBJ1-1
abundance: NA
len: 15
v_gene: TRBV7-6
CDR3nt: TGTGCCAGCAGCCCATGGGACAGGGGTTCCACTGAAGCTTTCTTT
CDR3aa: CASSPWDRGSTEAFF

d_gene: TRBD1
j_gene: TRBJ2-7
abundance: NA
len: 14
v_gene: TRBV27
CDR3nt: TGTGCCAGCAGTCCGGACAGGGGTCATTACGAGCAGTACTTC
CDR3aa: CASSPDRGHYEQYF

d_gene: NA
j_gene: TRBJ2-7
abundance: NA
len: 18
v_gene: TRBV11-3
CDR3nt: TGTGCCAGTGTTTTTAGATGGGGGGGGGCCCCCACAACCTACGAGCAGTACTTC
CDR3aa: CASVFRWGGAPTTYEQYF

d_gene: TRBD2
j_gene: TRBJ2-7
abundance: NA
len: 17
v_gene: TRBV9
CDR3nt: TGTGCCAGCAGAGATTTAGAACCGGGACTAGTTGTCTACGAGCAGTACTTC
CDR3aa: CASRDLEPGLVVYEQYF

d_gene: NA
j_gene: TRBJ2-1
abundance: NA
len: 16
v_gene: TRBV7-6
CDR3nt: TGTGCCAGCAGCTTACTAGGGGCGGAAGCTTACAATGAGCAGTTCTTC
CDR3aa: CASSLLGAEAYNEQFF

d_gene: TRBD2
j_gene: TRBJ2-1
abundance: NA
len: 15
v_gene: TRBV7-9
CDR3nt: TGTGCCAGCAGCTTAGTAGCGGGAGGATCGGGTGAGCAGTTCTTC
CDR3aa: CASSLVAGGSGEQFF

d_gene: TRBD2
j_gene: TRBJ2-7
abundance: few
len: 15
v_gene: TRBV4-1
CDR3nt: TGCGCCAGCAGCCACCTAACGGGAGGGCCCTACGAGCAGTACTTC
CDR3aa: CASSHLTGGPYEQYF

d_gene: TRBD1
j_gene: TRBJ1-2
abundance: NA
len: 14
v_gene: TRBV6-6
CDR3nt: TGTGCCAGCAGGCCCGGGTGGGACAGCTATGGCTACACCTTC
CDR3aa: CASRPGWDSYGYTF